Each of the 3 T cell receptor beta chains below was sequenced from the same sample in a study of cytomegalovirus exposure and HLA in healthy donors. PCR used 60 Vbeta primers and 13 Jbeta primers. The protocol was immunoSEQ multiplex PCR, while the TCRdb copy is restricted to in-frame clones and leaves out a portion. This table holds 160,000 or so clones, around 77% found once. The sample comprised PBMCs. Receptor source: a man aged 35-49 years in good health and CMV-seronegative.

The chain couples TRBV5-1 to TRBJ2-1; D gene uncertain. The CDR3 consists of 15 residues. V gave up 4 bases and J gave up 3 bases, with 14 bases separating them. Germline CDR1 reads SGHRS; CDR2 reads YFSETQ. The CDR3, as DNA: TGCGCCAGCAGCCTACCTCGTCCCTACTACAATGAGCAGTTCTTC. Protein product: CASSLPRPYYNEQFF.

V and J are TRBV7-9 and TRBJ2-3, with D maybe TRBD2 (7 bases). Trimming cost V 4 bases and J 0 bases, with 20 bases left between them. Germline CDR1 SEHNR, CDR2 FQNEAQ (reference sequence). This CDR3 spans 18 amino acids. The CDR3 sequence is CASSSRRGGGRSTDTQYF. As DNA, the CDR3 is TGTGCCAGCAGCTCCCGTCGAGGGGGGGGAAGGAGCACAGATACGCAGTATTTT.

The V gene is TRBV5-8, the J gene TRBJ2-7; D is unresolved. The CDR3 runs to 13 residues. CDR1 is SGHTS, CDR2 YDEGEE, per germline. V was pared by 2 bases and J by 4 bases, with 10 bases between. In DNA form, the CDR3 reads TGTGCCAGCAGCTTAGGTCAGGATTACGAGCAGTACGTC. This gives the protein CASSLGQDYEQYV.